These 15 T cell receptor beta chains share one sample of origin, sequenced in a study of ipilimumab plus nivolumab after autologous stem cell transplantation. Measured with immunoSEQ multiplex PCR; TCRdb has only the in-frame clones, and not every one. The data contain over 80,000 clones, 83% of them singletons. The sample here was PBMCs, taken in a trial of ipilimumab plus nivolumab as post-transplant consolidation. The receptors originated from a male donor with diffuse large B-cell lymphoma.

The CDR3 DNA sequence: TGTGCCAGCAGCCTTAGTGGTGTCACGGGTACGCAGTATTTT. Amino acids: CASSLSGVTGTQYF. The chain carries TRBV7-2 and TRBJ2-3; D not resolved. The CDR3 length is 14 residues. The germline gives CDR1 SGHTA, CDR2 FQGNSA. Between the trimmed V and J ends, which lost 5 bases and 8 bases, there was a span of 17 bases. Together with reference TRBV7-2 and TRBJ2-3, the CDR3 gives the full variable domain: GAGVSQSPSNKVTEKGKDVELRCDPISGHTALYWYRQSLGQGLEFLIYFQGNSAPDKSGLPSDRFSAERTGGSVSTLTIQRTQQEDSAVYLCASSLSGVTGTQYFGPGTRLTVL.

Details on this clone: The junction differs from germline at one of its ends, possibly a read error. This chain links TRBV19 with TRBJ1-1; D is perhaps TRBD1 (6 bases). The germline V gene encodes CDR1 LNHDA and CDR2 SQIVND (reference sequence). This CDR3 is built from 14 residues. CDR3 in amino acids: CASSVDRTNTEAFF. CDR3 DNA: TGTGCCAGTAGTGTAGACAGGACGAACACTGAAGCTTTCTTT.

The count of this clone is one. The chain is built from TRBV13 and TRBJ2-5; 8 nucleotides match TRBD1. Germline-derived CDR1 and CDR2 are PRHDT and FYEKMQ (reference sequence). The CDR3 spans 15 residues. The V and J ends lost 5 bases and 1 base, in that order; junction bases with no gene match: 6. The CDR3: CASSAGQVIQETQYF. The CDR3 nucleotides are TGTGCCAGCAGCGCGGGACAGGTGATCCAAGAGACCCAGTACTTC.

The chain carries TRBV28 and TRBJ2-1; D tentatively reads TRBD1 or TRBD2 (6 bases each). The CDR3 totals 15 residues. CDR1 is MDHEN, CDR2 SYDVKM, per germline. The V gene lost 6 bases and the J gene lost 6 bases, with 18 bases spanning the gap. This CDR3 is CASSLRMSGANEQFF. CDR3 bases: TGTGCCAGCAGCTTGCGTATGTCGGGGGCCAATGAGCAGTTCTTC.

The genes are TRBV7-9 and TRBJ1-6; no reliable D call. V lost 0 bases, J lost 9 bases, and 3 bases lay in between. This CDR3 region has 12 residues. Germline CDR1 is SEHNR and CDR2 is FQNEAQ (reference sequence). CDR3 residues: CASSLAFSPLHF. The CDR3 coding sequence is TGTGCCAGCAGCTTAGCTTTTTCACCCCTCCACTTT.

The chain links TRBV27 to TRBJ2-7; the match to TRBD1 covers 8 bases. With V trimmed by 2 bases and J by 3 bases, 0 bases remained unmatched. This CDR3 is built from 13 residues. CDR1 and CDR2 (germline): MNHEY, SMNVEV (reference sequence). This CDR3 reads CASSLDRGYEQYF. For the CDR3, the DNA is TGTGCCAGCAGTTTAGACAGGGGCTACGAGCAGTACTTC.

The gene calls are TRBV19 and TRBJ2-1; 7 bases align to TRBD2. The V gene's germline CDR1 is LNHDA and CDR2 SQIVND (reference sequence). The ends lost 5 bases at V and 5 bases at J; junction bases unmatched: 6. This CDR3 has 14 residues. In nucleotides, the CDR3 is TGTGCCAGTAGTTCGGCAGCGGGGCACAATGAGCAGTTCTTC. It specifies CASSSAAGHNEQFF.

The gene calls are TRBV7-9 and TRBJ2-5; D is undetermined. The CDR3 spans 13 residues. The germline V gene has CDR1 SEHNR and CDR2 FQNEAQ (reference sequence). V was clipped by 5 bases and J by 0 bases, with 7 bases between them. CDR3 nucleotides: TGTGCCAGCAGCCGTCGGGACCAAGAGACCCAGTACTTC. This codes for CASSRRDQETQYF.

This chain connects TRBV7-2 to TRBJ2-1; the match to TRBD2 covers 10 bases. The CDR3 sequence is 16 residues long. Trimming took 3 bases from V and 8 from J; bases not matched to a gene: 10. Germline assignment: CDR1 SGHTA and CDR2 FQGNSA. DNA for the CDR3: TGTGCCAGCAGCTTTGGACCTCCTCTAGCGGGGGATGAGCAGTTCTTC. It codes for CASSFGPPLAGDEQFF.

The CDR3 region has the DNA TGTGCCAGCAGCTTGGGAGGACAGGGGGCGTTCGACGAGCAGTACTTC. Its protein is CASSLGGQGAFDEQYF. V gene TRBV5-5 combines with J gene TRBJ2-7, with 11 bases that match TRBD1. After removal of 0 bases from V and 5 bases from J, the junction contained 7 bases not matched to a gene. In germline, CDR1 is SGHKS, CDR2 YYEKEE (reference sequence). The CDR3 runs to 16 residues.

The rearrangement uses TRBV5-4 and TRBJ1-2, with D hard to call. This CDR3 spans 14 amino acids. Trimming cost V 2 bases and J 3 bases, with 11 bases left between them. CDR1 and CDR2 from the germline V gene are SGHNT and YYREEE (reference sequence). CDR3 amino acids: CASSLDTADYGYTF. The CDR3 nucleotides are TGTGCCAGCAGCTTAGACACGGCCGACTATGGCTACACCTTC.

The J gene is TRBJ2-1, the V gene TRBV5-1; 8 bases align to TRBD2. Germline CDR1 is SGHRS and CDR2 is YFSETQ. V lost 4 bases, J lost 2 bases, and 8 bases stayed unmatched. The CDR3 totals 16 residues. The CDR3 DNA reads TGCGCCAGCAGCGGATCCGGGACTAGACCCTACAATGAGCAGTTCTTC. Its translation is CASSGSGTRPYNEQFF.

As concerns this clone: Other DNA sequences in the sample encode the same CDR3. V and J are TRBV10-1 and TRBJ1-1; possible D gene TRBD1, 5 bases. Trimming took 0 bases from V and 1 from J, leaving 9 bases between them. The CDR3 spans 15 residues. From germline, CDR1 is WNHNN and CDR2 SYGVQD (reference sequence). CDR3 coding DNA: TGCGCCAGCAGTGAGTCGGGTAGGGGGAACACTGAAGCTTTCTTT. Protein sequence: CASSESGRGNTEAFF.

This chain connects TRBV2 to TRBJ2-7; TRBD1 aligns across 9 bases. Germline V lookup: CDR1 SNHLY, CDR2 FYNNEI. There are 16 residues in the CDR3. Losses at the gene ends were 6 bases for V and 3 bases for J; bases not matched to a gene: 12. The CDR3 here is CASSEARDRVNYEQYF. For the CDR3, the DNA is TGTGCCAGCAGCGAGGCCCGGGACAGGGTGAACTACGAGCAGTACTTC.

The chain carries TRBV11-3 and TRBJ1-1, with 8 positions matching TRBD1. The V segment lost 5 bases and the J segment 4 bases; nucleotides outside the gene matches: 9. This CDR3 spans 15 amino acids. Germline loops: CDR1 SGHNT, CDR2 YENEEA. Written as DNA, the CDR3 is TGTGCCAGCAGCACCAGGGGGCGCGGCACCACTGAAGCTTTCTTT. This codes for CASSTRGRGTTEAFF.